This entry features one T cell receptor (beta chain) sequence. The CDR3 runs 14 residues. Germline assignment: CDR1 SGHKS and CDR2 YYEKEE (reference sequence). V was clipped by 4 bases and J by 0 bases, with 10 bases between them. 60 Vbeta and 13 Jbeta primers were used in PCR. The protocol was immunoSEQ multiplex PCR, while the TCRdb copy is restricted to in-frame clones and leaves out a portion. The data hold 100,000 to 150,000 clones, with roughly 74% observed a single time. The data were obtained in a study of cytomegalovirus exposure and HLA in healthy donors. The receptor was derived from a woman in her fifties or sixties in good health and CMV-seropositive. This sequence joins TRBV5-5 and TRBJ1-1, with D perhaps TRBD1 (5 bases). Specimen: PBMCs. The CDR3 DNA is TGTGCCAGCAGCCCCGGGACTGTGAACACTGAAGCTTTCTTT. It specifies CASSPGTVNTEAFF.